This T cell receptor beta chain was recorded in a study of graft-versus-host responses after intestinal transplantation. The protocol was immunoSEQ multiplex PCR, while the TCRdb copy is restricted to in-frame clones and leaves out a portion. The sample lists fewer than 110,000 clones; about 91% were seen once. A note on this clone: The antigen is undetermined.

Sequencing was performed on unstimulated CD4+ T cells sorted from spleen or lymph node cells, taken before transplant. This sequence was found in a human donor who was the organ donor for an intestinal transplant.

The CDR3 region has the DNA TGTGCCAGCAGCAGCGGGAGTTCAGAGACCCAGTACTTC. Translated, it gives CASSSGSSETQYF. The chain uses TRBV5-4 and TRBJ2-5; 8 positions agree with TRBD2. CDR1 SGHNT and CDR2 YYREEE come from the germline V gene (reference sequence). The CDR3 spans 13 residues. The V gene end was trimmed by 4 bases and the J gene end by 4 bases; junction bases not matched to a gene: 3.